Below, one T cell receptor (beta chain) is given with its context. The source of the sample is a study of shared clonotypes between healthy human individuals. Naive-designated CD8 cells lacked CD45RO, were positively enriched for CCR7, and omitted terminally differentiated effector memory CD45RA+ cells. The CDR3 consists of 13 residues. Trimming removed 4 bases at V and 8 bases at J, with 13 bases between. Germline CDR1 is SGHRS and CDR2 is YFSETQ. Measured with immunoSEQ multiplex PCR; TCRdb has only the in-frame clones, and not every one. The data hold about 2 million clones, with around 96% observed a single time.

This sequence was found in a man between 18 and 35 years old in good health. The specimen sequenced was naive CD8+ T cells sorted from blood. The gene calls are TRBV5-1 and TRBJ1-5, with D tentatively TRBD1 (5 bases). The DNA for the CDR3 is TGCGCCAGCAGCATTACAGGTGGGGAGCCCCAGCATTTT. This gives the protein CASSITGGEPQHF.